This record concerns one T cell receptor (beta chain) sequence. Its target is unknown. The data derive from a study of CD8 T cells in Susac syndrome. Broader study findings: In total CD8+ repertoires, around 15 Susac-specific public clones were detected, and CD8+ TEMRA repertoires contained several.

RNA in amounts of roughly 0.5 to 1 ug was reverse transcribed with random hexamers. Amplification of TCR beta CDR3 across 54 Vbeta and 13 Jbeta was performed with immunoSEQ multiplex PCR. TCRdb called the immunoSEQ multiplex PCR reads again in MiXCR, with one record for every CDR3 protein. The table has about 120,000 distinct CDR3 sequences, roughly 94% seen once. Sequencing of TCR beta, carried out with a high-throughput approach, was applied to CD8+ and CD4+ T cells from the blood. The patients with Susac syndrome were individuals who fulfilled the recently defined diagnostic criteria for disease that was either definite or probable. Specimen: CD8+ T cells from PBMCs. This clonotype was sampled from a human donor with Susac syndrome.

The CDR3, as DNA: TGCAGCGGAGGACAGGGCGCCGAGCAGTACTTC. As protein: CSGGQGAEQYF. The J gene is TRBJ2-7, the V gene TRBV29-1; 8 bases are a match to TRBD1. Trimming cost V 7 bases and J 6 bases; bases outside gene matches: 5. CDR1 and CDR2 from the germline V gene are SQVTM and ANQGSEA. The length of the CDR3 is 11 residues.